This passage covers 4 T cell receptor beta chains from one sample sequenced in a study of shared clonotypes between healthy human individuals. Profiled with immunoSEQ multiplex PCR; TCRdb holds only in-frame clones, not every one. Altogether over 95,000 clones are present, more than 65% being singletons, with the ten largest covering about 23%. Material: memory CD8+ T cells sorted from blood. Subset specified: CD45RO+ cells pooled with CCR7-negative TemRA cells. Every receptor here comes from a woman under 40 in good health.

Regarding this clone: This CDR3 is also generated by other DNA sequences in the sample. The chain combines TRBV5-6 with TRBJ2-7; D gene ambiguous. The CDR3 consists of 13 residues. V lost 2 bases to trimming and J lost 0 bases, with 6 bases between them. Germline assignment: CDR1 SGHDT and CDR2 YYEEEE. CDR3 DNA sequence: TGTGCCAGCAGCTTTGGGAACTCCTACGAGCAGTACTTC. Its protein is CASSFGNSYEQYF.

This chain joins TRBV7-2 and TRBJ2-5, with D unresolved. The J call may be incorrect, as the DNA end agrees better with TRBJ2-7. CDR1 is SGHTA and CDR2 is FQGNSA in the germline V gene. The CDR3 sequence is 14 residues long. The CDR3 loop is CASSLTSVSYEQYF. CDR3 DNA sequence: TGTGCCAGCAGCTTAACGTCGGTCTCCTACGAGCAGTACTTC.

A remark on this clone: A read error likely explains this, since a far larger clone differs by one base. J is TRBJ2-7 and V is TRBV4-3; no clear D gene. V was pared by 0 bases and J by 0 bases, with 12 bases between. Germline V gene lookup returns CDR1 LGHNA and CDR2 YSLEER. The CDR3 is made up of 16 amino acids. The CDR3 loop reads CASSQDLGKGSYEQYF. The CDR3 region has the DNA TGCGCCAGCAGCCAAGATCTGGGGAAGGGCTCCTACGAGCAGTACTTC.

The CDR3, as DNA: TGTGCCAGCAACCCCGGTGGTGCCACCTACAATGAGCAGTTCTTC. It is translated as CASNPGGATYNEQFF. The chain recombines TRBV6-4 with TRBJ2-1; D not resolved. Looked up from germline, CDR1 is MRHNA and CDR2 is SNTAGT. CDR3 length: 15 residues. V lost 7 bases to trimming and J lost 2 bases, with 15 bases between them.